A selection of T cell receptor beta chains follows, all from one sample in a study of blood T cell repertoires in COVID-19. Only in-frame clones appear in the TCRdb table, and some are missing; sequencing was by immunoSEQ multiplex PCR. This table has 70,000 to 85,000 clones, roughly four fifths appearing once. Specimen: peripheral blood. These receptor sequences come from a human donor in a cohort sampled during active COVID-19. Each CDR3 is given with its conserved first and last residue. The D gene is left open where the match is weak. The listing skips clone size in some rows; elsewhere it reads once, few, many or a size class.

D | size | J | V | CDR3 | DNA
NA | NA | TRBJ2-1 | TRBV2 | CASFEPGPSEQFF | TGTGCCAGCTTTGAGCCCGGTCCAAGCGAGCAGTTCTTC
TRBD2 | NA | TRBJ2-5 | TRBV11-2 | CASSLGISGNLQETQYF | TGTGCCAGCAGCTTGGGTATTAGCGGGAATCTCCAAGAGACCCAGTACTTC
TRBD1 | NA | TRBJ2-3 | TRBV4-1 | CASRRDRGSTDTQYF | TGCGCCAGCAGGAGGGACAGGGGGAGCACAGATACGCAGTATTTT
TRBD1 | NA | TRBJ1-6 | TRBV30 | CAWSPSDRPNSPLHF | TGTGCCTGGAGTCCCTCGGACAGGCCCAATTCACCCCTCCACTTT
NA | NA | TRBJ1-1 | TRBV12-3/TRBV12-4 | CASSLGGWAFF | TGTGCCAGCAGTTTAGGGGGCTGGGCTTTCTTT
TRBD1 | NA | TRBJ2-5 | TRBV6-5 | CASSRVEGASETQYF | TGTGCCAGCAGTAGAGTTGAGGGGGCCTCCGAGACCCAGTACTTC
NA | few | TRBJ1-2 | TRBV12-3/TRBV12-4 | CASSLAGTGGYTF | TGTGCCAGCAGTTTAGCAGGAACGGGGGGCTACACCTTC
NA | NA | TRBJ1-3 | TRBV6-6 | CASSYGGGNTIYF | TGTGCCAGCAGTTACGGAGGTGGAAACACCATATATTTT
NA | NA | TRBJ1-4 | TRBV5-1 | CASSWRSNEKLFF | TGCGCCAGCAGCTGGAGGTCCAATGAAAAACTGTTTTTT
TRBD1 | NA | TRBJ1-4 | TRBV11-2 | CASSGQASNEKLFF | TGTGCCAGCAGCGGACAGGCTTCTAATGAAAAACTGTTTTTT
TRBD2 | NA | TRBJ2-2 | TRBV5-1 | CASSVTGLAGSGELFF | TGCGCCAGCAGCGTGACCGGACTAGCTGGGTCCGGGGAGCTGTTTTTT
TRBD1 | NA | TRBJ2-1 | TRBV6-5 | CASSRDSNEQFF | TGTGCCAGCAGCCGGGACAGCAATGAGCAGTTCTTC
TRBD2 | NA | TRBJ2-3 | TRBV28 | CASRTLAGDTDTQYF | TGTGCCAGCAGAACACTAGCGGGGGACACAGATACGCAGTATTTT
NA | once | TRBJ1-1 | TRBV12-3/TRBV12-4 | CASAGFLNTEAFF | TGTGCCAGCGCAGGATTTCTGAACACTGAAGCTTTCTTT
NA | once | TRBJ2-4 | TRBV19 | CASTITGEPSAKNIQYF | TGTGCCAGTACCATAACGGGGGAGCCCTCAGCCAAAAACATTCAGTACTTC
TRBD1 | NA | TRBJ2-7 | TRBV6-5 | CASRRTGGDEQYF | TGTGCCAGCAGACGGACAGGGGGGGACGAGCAGTACTTC
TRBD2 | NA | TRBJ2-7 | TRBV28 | CASGQGGTSGVDEQYF | TGTGCCAGTGGACAGGGTGGAACTAGCGGGGTCGACGAGCAGTACTTC
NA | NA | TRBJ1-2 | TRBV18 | CASSQGQTNYGYTF | TGTGCCAGCTCACAAGGACAGACTAACTATGGCTACACCTTC
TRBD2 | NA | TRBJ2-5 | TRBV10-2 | CASSEPSGGSSAQYF | TGCGCCAGCAGTGAGCCTAGCGGGGGATCTTCGGCCCAGTACTTC
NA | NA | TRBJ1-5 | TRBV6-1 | CASSEGPYSNQPQHF | TGTGCCAGCAGTGAAGGGCCTTATAGCAATCAGCCCCAGCATTTT
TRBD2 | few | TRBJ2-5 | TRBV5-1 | CASSLMPSGEVGETQYF | TGCGCCAGCAGCTTGATGCCTAGCGGGGAGGTGGGAGAGACCCAGTACTTC
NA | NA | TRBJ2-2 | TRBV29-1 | CSVNSPNTGELFF | TGCAGCGTGAATAGCCCGAACACCGGGGAGCTGTTTTTT
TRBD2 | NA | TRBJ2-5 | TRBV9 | CASSGLAGGQETQYF | TGTGCCAGCAGCGGACTAGCGGGGGGACAAGAGACCCAGTACTTC
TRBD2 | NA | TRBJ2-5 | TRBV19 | CASSIPASGGAEETQYF | TGTGCCAGTAGTATTCCCGCCAGCGGGGGGGCAGAAGAGACCCAGTACTTC
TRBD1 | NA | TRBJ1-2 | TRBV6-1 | CASSERDRSGYTF | TGTGCCAGCAGTGAGCGGGACAGATCTGGCTACACCTTC
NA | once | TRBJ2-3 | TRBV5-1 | CASSLSVISTDTQYF | TGCGCCAGCAGCTTGTCGGTGATTAGCACAGATACGCAGTATTTT
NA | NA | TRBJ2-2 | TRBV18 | CASSPPGHLSTGELFF | TGTGCCAGCTCACCACCGGGACACTTATCCACCGGGGAGCTGTTTTTT
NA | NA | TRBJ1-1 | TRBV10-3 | CAISPQVINTEAFF | TGTGCCATCAGTCCACAGGTCATCAACACTGAAGCTTTCTTT
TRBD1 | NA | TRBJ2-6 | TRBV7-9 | CASSSRTPGQGRGANVLTF | TGTGCCAGCAGCTCTCGAACCCCGGGACAGGGGAGAGGGGCCAACGTCCTGACTTTC
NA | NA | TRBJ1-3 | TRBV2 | CAGKQDPSGNTIYF | TGTGCCGGAAAACAGGACCCGTCAGGAAACACCATATATTTT
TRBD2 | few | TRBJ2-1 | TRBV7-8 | CASSPLAGANEQFF | TGTGCCAGCAGCCCTCTAGCGGGGGCCAATGAGCAGTTCTTC
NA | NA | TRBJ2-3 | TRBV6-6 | CASSYYDRQGTDTQYF | TGTGCCAGCAGTTATTATGACAGGCAGGGCACAGATACGCAGTATTTT
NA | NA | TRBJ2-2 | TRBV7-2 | CASGHRDSAGELFF | TGTGCCAGCGGACACAGGGATAGTGCCGGGGAGCTGTTTTTT
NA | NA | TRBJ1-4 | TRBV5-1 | CASSLSLGLTNEKLFF | TGCGCCAGCAGCTTGTCGCTGGGACTAACTAATGAAAAACTGTTTTTT
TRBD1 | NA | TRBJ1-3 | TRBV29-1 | CSVSLNRGSSGNTIYF | TGCAGCGTCAGCTTAAACAGGGGAAGCTCTGGAAACACCATATATTTT
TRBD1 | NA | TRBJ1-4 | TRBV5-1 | CASSPGTGGLEKLFF | TGCGCCAGCAGCCCCGGGACAGGGGGTTTAGAAAAACTGTTTTTT
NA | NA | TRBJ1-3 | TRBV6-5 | CASTRTGGSGNTIYF | TGTGCCAGCACCCGAACCGGGGGCTCTGGAAACACCATATATTTT
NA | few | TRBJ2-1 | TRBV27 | CASSNRQRRSYNEQFF | TGTGCCAGCAGTAATCGACAGAGACGCTCCTACAATGAGCAGTTCTTC
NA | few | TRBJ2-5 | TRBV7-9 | CASSVTGTSGTQYF | TGTGCCAGCAGCGTCACAGGAACGTCGGGGACCCAGTACTTC
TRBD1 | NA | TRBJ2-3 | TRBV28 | CASRRQGITDTQYF | TGTGCCAGCAGAAGACAGGGGATCACAGATACGCAGTATTTT
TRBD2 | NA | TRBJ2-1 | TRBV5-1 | CASSAAGGGAVNEQFF | TGCGCCAGCAGCGCGGCCGGCGGGGGGGCCGTGAATGAGCAGTTCTTC
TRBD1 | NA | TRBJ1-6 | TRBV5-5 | CASSWTGAREPLHF | TGTGCCAGCAGCTGGACAGGGGCCCGCGAGCCCCTCCACTTT
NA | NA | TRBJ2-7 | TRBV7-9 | CASSYSAYEQYF | TGTGCCAGCAGCTACAGTGCTTACGAGCAGTACTTC
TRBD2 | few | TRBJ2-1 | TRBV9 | CASSPGSGGRNEQFF | TGTGCCAGCAGCCCTGGTTCGGGGGGGCGTAATGAGCAGTTCTTC
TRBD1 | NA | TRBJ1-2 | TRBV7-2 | CASSSGQGHYGYTF | TGTGCCAGCAGCTCGGGACAGGGACACTATGGCTACACCTTC
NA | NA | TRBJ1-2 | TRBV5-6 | CASSLSETDGYTF | TGTGCCAGCAGCTTGAGTGAGACAGACGGCTACACCTTC
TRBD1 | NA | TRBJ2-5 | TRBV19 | CASSPRTGQLETQYF | TGTGCCAGTAGTCCTAGGACAGGGCAGTTGGAGACCCAGTACTTC
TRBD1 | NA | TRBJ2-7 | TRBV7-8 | CASSQQGAAGSSYEQYF | TGTGCCAGCAGCCAACAGGGGGCGGCGGGGTCCTCCTACGAGCAGTACTTC
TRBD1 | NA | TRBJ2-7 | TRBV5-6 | CASRNQGAREQYF | TGTGCCAGCAGAAACCAGGGGGCGCGAGAGCAGTACTTC
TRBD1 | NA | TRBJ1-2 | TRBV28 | CASSLDRVEGYTF | TGTGCCAGCAGCCTCGACAGGGTGGAAGGCTACACCTTC
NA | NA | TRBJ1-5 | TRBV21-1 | CASSRRENQPQHF | TGTGCCAGCAGTAGAAGAGAGAATCAGCCCCAGCATTTT
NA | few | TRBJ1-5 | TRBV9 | CASSPQGIGQPQHF | TGTGCCAGCAGCCCCCAGGGAATTGGTCAGCCCCAGCATTTT